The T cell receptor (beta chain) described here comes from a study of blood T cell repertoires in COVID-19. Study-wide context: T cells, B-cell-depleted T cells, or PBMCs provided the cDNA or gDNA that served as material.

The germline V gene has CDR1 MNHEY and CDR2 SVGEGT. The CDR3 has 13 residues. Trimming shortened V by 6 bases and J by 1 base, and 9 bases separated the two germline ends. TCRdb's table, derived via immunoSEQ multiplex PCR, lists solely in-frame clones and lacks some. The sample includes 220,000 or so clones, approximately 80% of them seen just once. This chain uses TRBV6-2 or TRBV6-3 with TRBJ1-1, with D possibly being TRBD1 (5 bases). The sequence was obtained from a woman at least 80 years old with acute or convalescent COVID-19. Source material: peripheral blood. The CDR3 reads CASSLTANTEAFF. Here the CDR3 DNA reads TGTGCCAGCAGCCTGACAGCGAACACTGAAGCTTTCTTT.